This TCR beta chain came from a study of blood T cell repertoires in COVID-19. As for the study in general: Samples taken during acute and convalescent COVID-19 were collected in the United States, Italy and Spain. T cells, B-cell-depleted T cells, or PBMCs supplied cDNA or gDNA.

Losses at the gene ends were 0 bases for V and 11 bases for J; bases not matched to a gene: 15. Germline V lookup: CDR1 MNHEY, CDR2 SVGAGI. This CDR3 has 16 residues. Only in-frame clones appear in the TCRdb table, and some are missing; sequencing was by immunoSEQ multiplex PCR. The sample contains about 250,000 clones, 80% to 90% of which appear only once. The sample consisted of peripheral blood. The TCR sequence derives from a man aged 40-55 years with active or convalescent COVID-19. J is TRBJ1-2 and V is TRBV6-5; 7 bases map to TRBD1. The CDR3 DNA reads as TGTGCCAGCAGTTACTCTCCCGACAGGGAGTCTTGGGGGTACACCTTC. This codes for CASSYSPDRESWGYTF.